The clone carrying this T cell receptor (beta chain) was recorded a few times. Its antigen is still unknown. It was the library that attached unique molecular identifiers to individual cDNA molecules. A single record per CDR3 protein comes from TCRdb applying MiXCR to the RACE reads. The sample contains about 120,000 distinct CDR3 sequences, roughly 14% of which appear only once. From germline, CDR1 is SGHRS and CDR2 YFSETQ. After removal of 4 bases from V and 3 bases from J, the junction contained 13 bases not matched to a gene. CDR3 length: 18 residues. This entry is derived from a study of human T cells and chemical hapten exposure. As for time point: pre-sensitization, week 0. Stated treatment: therapeutic diphenylcyclopropenone sensitization with weekly scalp DPC. Overall study results and limits: Counts of TCRs above 1 in 1000 frequency stayed unchanged with DPC sensitization.

J is TRBJ2-1 and V is TRBV5-1, with 10 bases identical to TRBD2. The sample in question was whole blood, obtained in connection with sensitization to the hapten diphenylcyclopropenone (DPC). This TCR was sampled from a woman aged 18-29 years with alopecia areata. Some clones in this sample may be carry-over from other donors' samples. CDR3: CASSPRGAGGPVYNEQFF. CDR3 nucleotide sequence: TGCGCCAGCAGCCCCCGGGGAGCGGGGGGGCCAGTCTACAATGAGCAGTTCTTC.